Below, 26 T cell receptor beta chains from the same sample are listed, as sequenced in a study of blood T cells in healthy people across ages. Combining a sample-barcoded 5' primer with a J-beta primer mix, a second PCR ran for about 6 to 12 cycles. TCRdb reprocessed the 5' RACE reads with MiXCR, giving one entry per CDR3 protein. The sample yields 1.5 million to 2 million distinct CDR3 sequences, 28% seen once. Material: blood. All receptors derive from a woman in her 30s in good health.

This clonotype turned up a few times. The chain recombines TRBV4-3 with TRBJ1-2; no clear D gene. V was cut by 0 bases and J by 5 bases, with 22 bases left in between. Germline V gives CDR1 LGHNA, CDR2 YSLEER. This CDR3 is 18 amino acids long. As DNA, the CDR3 is TGCGCCAGCAGCCAAGAGGGGAGCACCTTTGACTGGACGTATGGCTACACCTTC. Translation: CASSQEGSTFDWTYGYTF.

To note about this clonotype: A single base separates this from a much larger clone, so it may be a read error. The genes are TRBV7-9 and TRBJ2-5, with TRBD1 matching 8 bases. CDR1 is SEHNR and CDR2 is FQNEAQ in the germline V gene (reference sequence). The CDR3 extends over 14 amino acids. The CDR3, as DNA: TGTGCCGGCAGCTCCCGGACAGGGAAAGAGACCCAGTACTTC. Translating gives CAGSSRTGKETQYF.

This clonotype occurred a few times. The chain uses TRBV6-5 and TRBJ1-5; TRBD1 matches at 8 bases. CDR1 and CDR2 from the germline V gene are MNHEY and SVGAGI. The CDR3 has 13 residues. V lost 6 bases, J lost 6 bases, and 4 bases stayed unmatched. CDR3 region: CASRDRGSQPQHF. CDR3 nucleotide sequence: TGTGCCAGCAGAGACAGGGGCTCTCAGCCCCAGCATTTT.

The chain couples TRBV7-2 to TRBJ2-5; a possible D gene is TRBD2 (6 bases). Trimming left V 5 bases short and J 3 bases short, with 16 bases between. Germline-derived CDR1 and CDR2 are SGHTA and FQGNSA. The CDR3 loop spans 15 amino acids. The CDR3: CASSQTRLAKETQYF. CDR3 DNA: TGTGCCAGCAGCCAAACCCGTCTAGCGAAAGAGACCCAGTACTTC.

This clonotype has a count of ten or more. The gene calls are TRBV11-2 and TRBJ2-1; D may be TRBD2 (6 bases). This CDR3 comprises 18 residues. The ends were cut back, 1 base at V and 6 bases at J, with 22 bases in the middle. Germline V gene lookup returns CDR1 SGHAT and CDR2 FQNNGV. The CDR3 protein is CASSLVLTGVGRSNEQFF. In nucleotides, the CDR3 is TGTGCCAGCAGCTTAGTATTAACGGGGGTAGGGCGGAGCAATGAGCAGTTCTTC.

This chain links TRBV6-6 with TRBJ2-2; no clear D gene. CDR1 is MNHNY, CDR2 SVGAGI, per germline (reference sequence). The CDR3 spans 14 residues. The V and J ends lost 7 bases and 2 bases respectively, with 11 bases between them. The CDR3: CASTGQTNTGELFF. The CDR3 DNA reads as TGTGCCAGCACCGGGCAAACAAACACCGGGGAGCTGTTTTTT.

This clonotype has just a few counts. The rearrangement joins TRBV10-3 to TRBJ2-1, with 7 positions matching TRBD2. This CDR3 region has 14 residues. Germline trimming cut 4 bases from V and 8 bases from J; bases unmatched to any gene: 8. CDR1 and CDR2 from the germline V gene are ENHRY and SYGVKD. In nucleotides, the CDR3 is TGTGCCATCAGTGTCGAGGGAGGGCAGGATGAGCAGTTCTTC. It encodes CAISVEGGQDEQFF.

V is TRBV7-9 and J is TRBJ2-1; D might be TRBD1 or TRBD2, each matching 6 bases. V was pared by 10 bases and J by 6 bases, with 10 bases between. Germline-derived CDR1 and CDR2 are SEHNR and FQNEAQ (reference sequence). CDR3 length equals 11 residues. CDR3 loop: CATKGGNEQFF. CDR3 nucleotides: TGTGCCACCAAGGGGGGCAATGAGCAGTTCTTC.

This clonotype showed up just a few times. The rearrangement joins TRBV6-6 to TRBJ2-1, with TRBD1 identical over 9 bases. This CDR3 contains 15 residues. V gave up 9 bases and J gave up 9 bases; unmatched junction bases: 15. Germline V gene sequence: CDR1 MNHNY, CDR2 SVGAGI (reference sequence). CDR3 sequence (DNA): TGTGCCAGTCAACTACCGGGACAGGGTCGTTCTGAGCAGTTCTTC. Residues: CASQLPGQGRSEQFF.

The rearrangement joins TRBV7-9 to TRBJ2-1; D is unclear. V lost 1 base and J 10 bases, leaving 11 bases between the germline ends. Germline CDR1 reads SEHNR; CDR2 reads FQNEAQ (reference sequence). This CDR3 comprises 13 residues. CDR3 residues: CASSLDRRYEQFF. For the CDR3, the DNA is TGTGCCAGCAGCTTAGATAGACGGTACGAGCAGTTCTTC.

This clonotype has just a few counts. This chain joins TRBV3-1 and TRBJ1-2; the D gene is possibly TRBD1 (6 bases). There are 15 residues in the CDR3. Germline CDR1 LGHDT, CDR2 YNNKEL (reference sequence). Trimming removed 0 bases from V and 4 bases from J, with 12 bases in between. CDR3 sequence: CASSQETGTRYGYTF. The CDR3 coding sequence is TGTGCCAGCAGCCAAGAGACCGGGACACGCTATGGCTACACCTTC.

This clonotype was detected ten times or more. The chain recombines TRBV28 with TRBJ1-2; 9 nucleotides match TRBD1. CDR1 and CDR2 from the germline V gene are MDHEN and SYDVKM. The CDR3 sequence is 14 residues long. The trim removed 4 bases at V and 7 bases at J, leaving 7 bases unmatched. The CDR3 loop is CASSSGTGLGGYTF. CDR3 DNA: TGTGCCAGCAGTTCCGGGACAGGGCTCGGTGGCTACACCTTC.

The CDR3: CASSSTGLNEQYF. CDR3 in DNA: TGCGCCAGCAGTTCGACAGGGTTGAATGAGCAGTACTTC. This rearrangement joins TRBV5-1 to TRBJ2-7; 7 nucleotides match TRBD1. The V segment lost 5 bases and the J segment 7 bases; nucleotides outside the gene matches: 9. This CDR3 has 13 amino acids. CDR1 SGHRS and CDR2 YFSETQ come from the germline V gene.

The genes are TRBV7-2 and TRBJ2-4; the D gene is possibly TRBD2 (6 bases). The J call may be incorrect, as the DNA end agrees better with TRBJ2-7. The CDR3 loop spans 13 amino acids. CDR1 SGHTA and CDR2 FQGNSA come from the germline V gene. The CDR3 is CASSRRDCYEQYF. The CDR3 bases are TGTGCCAGCAGCCGACGGGACTGCTACGAGCAGTACTTC.

This chain joins TRBV21-1 and TRBJ1-5. TRBV21-1 is a pseudogene segment. The CDR3 is made up of 17 amino acids. CDR3 sequence: CASSGAGKSSSNQPQHF. The DNA of the CDR3 is TGTGCCAGCAGCGGAGCTGGAAAGAGTTCTAGCAATCAGCCCCAGCATTTT.

CDR3 bases: TGTGCCAGCAGTGGACAGGGGGCTGCAGATACGCAGTATTTT. It translates to CASSGQGAADTQYF. The rearrangement uses TRBV6-1 and TRBJ2-3, with 10 nucleotides matching TRBD1. V lost 4 bases to trimming and J lost 4 bases; unmatched junction nucleotides: 2. The CDR3 extends over 14 amino acids. Germline V gene data show CDR1 as MNHNS and CDR2 as SASEGT.

This clonotype was seen a few times. The rearrangement links TRBV30 to TRBJ2-7; 7 bases match TRBD1. J lost 4 bases, V lost 2 bases, and 5 bases had no gene match. CDR1 is GTSNPN and CDR2 is SVGIG in the germline V gene (reference sequence). This CDR3 is 13 amino acids long. CDR3 in DNA: TGTGCCTGGAGTTTACGACAGGGATACGAGCAGTACTTC. Amino acid sequence: CAWSLRQGYEQYF.

In the case of this clonotype: This may arise from a read error, as a much more abundant clone is one base away. This rearrangement joins TRBV10-3 to TRBJ2-1; no clear D. This CDR3 has 14 amino acids. V lost 7 bases to trimming and J lost 7 bases, with 17 bases between them. Germline V CDR1 and CDR2: ENHRY, SYGVKD. CDR3 loop: CAIKGEPNGNEQFF. The CDR3 DNA sequence: TGTGCCATCAAGGGCGAGCCCAATGGGAATGAGCAGTTCTTC.

V and J are TRBV6-2 or TRBV6-3 and TRBJ2-1; the match to TRBD2 covers 10 bases. V lost 8 bases to trimming and J lost 8 bases; unmatched junction nucleotides: 12. From germline, CDR1 is MNHEY and CDR2 SVGEGT. The CDR3 is 15 residues long. Here the CDR3 reads CASCSKREGIHEQFF. The CDR3, as DNA: TGTGCCAGCTGTTCAAAGCGGGAGGGCATCCATGAGCAGTTCTTC.

V usage is TRBV29-1 and J usage is TRBJ2-5; 7 nucleotides line up with TRBD1. The V segment lost 4 bases and the J segment 4 bases; nucleotides outside the gene matches: 3. Germline V lookup: CDR1 SQVTM, CDR2 ANQGSEA. CDR3 length equals 12 residues. Written as DNA, the CDR3 is TGCAGCGTTGTACCAGGGGGAGAGACCCAGTACTTC. Translation gives CSVVPGGETQYF.

The chain employs TRBV29-1 and TRBJ2-1; a weak D match, TRBD1 (6 bases). The ends were cut back, 7 bases at V and 1 base at J, with 14 bases in the middle. The CDR3 is 14 residues long. Germline V gives CDR1 SQVTM, CDR2 ANQGSEA. The CDR3 bases are TGCAGCGCCGGAGAGGGGGAATCCTACAATGAGCAGTTCTTC. Translation gives CSAGEGESYNEQFF.

This clonotype was counted only a few times. The chain is built from TRBV30 and TRBJ2-3; D is perhaps TRBD2 (7 bases). Trimming removed 3 bases at V and 6 bases at J, with 19 bases between. The length of the CDR3 is 15 residues. From germline, CDR1 is GTSNPN and CDR2 SVGIG (reference sequence). CDR3 nucleotide sequence: TGTGCCTGGAGAGGTGGTAGGGGGGGACGGGATACGCAGTATTTT. Its protein is CAWRGGRGGRDTQYF. Based on the CDR3 plus reference TRBV30 and TRBJ2-3, the full variable domain is SQTIHQWPATLVQPVGSPLSLECTVEGTSNPNLYWYRQAAGRGLQLLFYSVGIGQISSEVPQNLSASRPQDRQFILSSKKLLLSDSGFYLCAWRGGRGGRDTQYFGPGTRLTVL.

This clonotype was counted ten times or more. V usage is TRBV6-6 and J usage is TRBJ1-2; possibly TRBD1 for D (5 bases). Germline values: CDR1 MNHNY, CDR2 SVGAGI (reference sequence). This CDR3 has 13 residues. Deletions cut 3 bases from V and 5 bases from J, with 10 bases between. This chain's CDR3 is CASSYSGTYGYTF. CDR3 DNA sequence: TGTGCCAGCAGTTATTCGGGGACTTATGGCTACACCTTC.

The CDR3 nucleotides are TGTGCCAGCGGGGCAGCTTCTAAGGAGCAGTACTTC. This sequence encodes CASGAASKEQYF. This sequence joins TRBV6-2 or TRBV6-3 and TRBJ2-5; tentatively, D is TRBD1 (5 bases). This CDR3 is 12 amino acids long. Trimming removed 8 bases at V and 11 bases at J, with 18 bases between. Germline V gene sequence: CDR1 MNHEY, CDR2 SVGEGT.

This chain uses TRBV9 with TRBJ2-1; 11 bases agree with TRBD2. Trimming at V came to 1 base and at J to 6 bases, leaving 12 bases not matched to a gene. The germline gives CDR1 SGDLS, CDR2 YYNGEE. The CDR3 covers 18 residues. The CDR3 sequence is CASSVSSQRGLAANEQFF. As DNA, the CDR3 is TGTGCCAGCAGCGTAAGTTCCCAAAGGGGACTAGCGGCCAATGAGCAGTTCTTC. Complete variable domain (other parts from reference TRBV9 and TRBJ2-1): DSGVTQTPKHLITATGQRVTLRCSPRSGDLSVYWYQQSLDQGLQFLIQYYNGEERAKGNILERFSAQQFPDLHSELNLSSLELGDSALYFCASSVSSQRGLAANEQFFGPGTRLTVL.

This chain links TRBV12-5 with TRBJ2-1; 7 bases map to TRBD2. From germline, CDR1 is LGHNT and CDR2 FRNRAP. CDR3 size: 17 residues. Trimming took 5 bases from V and 1 from J; bases not matched to a gene: 11. CDR3 nucleotides: TGTGCTAGTGGTACGGGACTAACGGGGGTTTCCTACAATGAGCAGTTCTTC. Translating it yields CASGTGLTGVSYNEQFF.